These 18 T cell receptor beta chains share one sample of origin, sequenced in a study of PD-1 blockade in classical Hodgkin lymphoma. Patients all relapsed after autologous stem cell transplantation, and there was variation in brentuximab vedotin exposure. The CD8+ T cells came from thawed PBMCs through magnetic negative selection. TCRdb keeps only in-frame clones here, not all; method: immunoSEQ multiplex PCR. The table lists about 2,800 clones, 71% of them singletons. The material was CD8+ T cells from blood, obtained at baseline. All receptors come from a human donor with classical Hodgkin lymphoma.

The CDR3 region is CAWGVGHNNEQFF. The CDR3 DNA follows: TGTGCCTGGGGGGTGGGCCATAACAATGAGCAGTTCTTC. The chain combines TRBV30 with TRBJ2-1; no clear D gene. The CDR3 contains 13 residues. V was trimmed by 5 bases and J by 5 bases, leaving 13 bases between them. CDR1 is GTSNPN and CDR2 is SVGIG in the germline V gene (reference sequence).

The chain combines TRBV28 with TRBJ1-1; D is undetermined. The CDR3 contains 15 residues. Germline V gives CDR1 MDHEN, CDR2 SYDVKM. Trimming removed 5 bases at V and 1 base at J, with 14 bases between. CDR3 in DNA: TGTGCCAGCAGTCCCCACCCGGCGGGGAACACTGAAGCTTTCTTT. It yields the protein CASSPHPAGNTEAFF.

To note about this clone: Other DNA sequences of this sample code for an identical CDR3. The chain links TRBV4-3 to TRBJ2-7, with a weak D call TRBD2 (7 bases). Between the trimmed V and J ends, which lost 0 bases and 3 bases, there was a span of 15 bases. This CDR3 has 16 amino acids. The germline gives CDR1 LGHNA, CDR2 YSLEER. In nucleotides, the CDR3 is TGCGCCAGCAGCCAAGATAGGAGGGGGGGGAACTACGAGCAGTACTTC. As protein: CASSQDRRGGNYEQYF.

In this sample, this clone turned up a few times. This chain connects TRBV6-5 to TRBJ1-2; D is undetermined. The germline V gene encodes CDR1 MNHEY and CDR2 SVGAGI. Deletions cut 0 bases from V and 9 bases from J, with 5 bases between. The CDR3 loop spans 11 amino acids. This CDR3 reads CASSYSGRYTF. The CDR3 DNA sequence: TGTGCCAGCAGTTACTCCGGACGCTACACCTTC.

The chain combines TRBV15 with TRBJ1-6, with D uncertain. Germline values: CDR1 LNHNV, CDR2 YYDKDF (reference sequence). V gave up 0 bases and J gave up 10 bases, with 13 bases separating them. This CDR3 is built from 15 residues. In DNA form, the CDR3 reads TGTGCCACCAGCAGAGAGGCAGTGGGAAGCTCACCCCTCCACTTT. Protein sequence: CATSREAVGSSPLHF.

V is TRBV9 and J is TRBJ1-6; TRBD1 matches 9 bases. Germline CDR1 reads SGDLS; CDR2 reads YYNGEE. Trimming cost V 1 base and J 7 bases; bases outside gene matches: 15. The CDR3 covers 19 residues. The CDR3 loop is CASSVRPDRGEMGNSPLHF. The CDR3 region has the DNA TGTGCCAGCAGCGTAAGACCGGACAGGGGTGAAATGGGAAATTCACCCCTCCACTTT.

The chain employs TRBV18 and TRBJ2-3; D is unclear. The CDR3 covers 14 residues. V lost 6 bases to trimming and J lost 5 bases, with 15 bases between them. Germline values: CDR1 KGHSH, CDR2 LQKENI. The CDR3 DNA sequence: TGTGCCAGCTCGCCGCGACCCTCAGTAGATACGCAGTATTTT. Translation: CASSPRPSVDTQYF.

CDR3 nucleotide sequence: TGTGCCAGCCGGACAGGTTTGGGTGAGCAGTTCTTC. Translating gives CASRTGLGEQFF. The chain recombines TRBV19 with TRBJ2-1; 7 positions match TRBD1. V shed 9 bases and J 9 bases; nucleotides not matched to a gene: 8. Germline CDR1 and CDR2: LNHDA and SQIVND (reference sequence). The CDR3 extends over 12 amino acids. Together with reference TRBV19 and TRBJ2-1, the CDR3 gives the full variable domain: DGGITQSPKYLFRKEGQNVTLSCEQNLNHDAMYWYRQDPGQGLRLIYYSQIVNDFQKGDIAEGYSVSREKKESFPLTVTSAQKNPTAFYLCASRTGLGEQFFGPGTRLTVL.

CDR3 in DNA: TGTGCCAGCAGCCCCACAGGGGACTTCTACGAGCAGTACTTC. It yields the protein CASSPTGDFYEQYF. The genes are TRBV7-8 and TRBJ2-7, with D possibly TRBD1 on 7 matching bases. Germline CDR1 SGHVS, CDR2 FQNEAQ. The CDR3 covers 14 residues. The V end was cut by 5 bases, the J end by 3 bases, with 14 bases between.

This clone was recorded a few times. The J gene is TRBJ2-2, the V gene TRBV7-9; the match to TRBD2 covers 8 bases. Trimming cost V 1 base and J 4 bases; bases outside gene matches: 8. The CDR3 is 17 residues long. Per the germline V gene, CDR1 is SEHNR and CDR2 is FQNEAQ (reference sequence). CDR3 coding DNA: TGTGCCAGCAGCTTAGGGCCTAGCGGGCTACTCACCGGGGAGCTGTTTTTT. It yields the protein CASSLGPSGLLTGELFF.

This clone was counted between two and nine times. The rearrangement uses TRBV11-3 and TRBJ2-4; 10 nucleotides align to TRBD2. V gave up 5 bases and J gave up 6 bases; unmatched junction bases: 16. This CDR3 comprises 18 residues. Germline V gene sequence: CDR1 SGHNT, CDR2 YENEEA. CDR3 sequence reads: CASSLPYGAPSGGNIQYF. Written as DNA, the CDR3 is TGTGCCAGCAGCCTTCCTTATGGGGCCCCTAGCGGGGGAAACATTCAGTACTTC.

The chain links TRBV9 to TRBJ1-4; a weak D match, TRBD1 (6 bases). The CDR3 length is 14 residues. In germline, CDR1 is SGDLS, CDR2 YYNGEE. V lost 2 bases and J lost 7, with 12 bases in between. For the CDR3, the DNA is TGTGCCAGCAGCGTTGGAGGGGGAAGTGAAAAACTGTTTTTT. This sequence encodes CASSVGGGSEKLFF.

The rearrangement joins TRBV7-9 to TRBJ1-2; 11 bases match TRBD1. CDR1 and CDR2 (germline): SEHNR, FQNEAQ (reference sequence). J lost 6 bases, V lost 8 bases, and 5 bases had no gene match. The CDR3 runs to 13 residues. The CDR3 loop is CASWGQGVDGYTF. CDR3 bases: TGTGCCAGCTGGGGACAGGGGGTCGATGGCTACACCTTC.

DNA for the CDR3: TGTGCCAGCGGACTACAACCGGGACGGTGGAACGAGCAGTACTTC. Its protein product is CASGLQPGRWNEQYF. The V and J genes are TRBV6-5 and TRBJ2-7, with D maybe TRBD2 (6 bases). The CDR3 is 15 amino acids. Germline lookup yields CDR1 MNHEY and CDR2 SVGAGI. V was shortened by 8 bases and J by 5 bases, with 22 bases between the two germline ends.

The chain carries TRBV29-1 and TRBJ2-1, with 8 bases matching TRBD2. The CDR3 length is 13 residues. V shed 5 bases and J 4 bases; nucleotides not matched to a gene: 4. Germline V gene lookup returns CDR1 SQVTM and CDR2 ANQGSEA. The CDR3 sequence is CSVMTSDYNEQFF. The CDR3 DNA reads TGCAGCGTTATGACTAGCGATTACAATGAGCAGTTCTTC.

CDR3 sequence reads: CASSQDLDNYGYTF. The CDR3 bases are TGCGCCAGCAGCCAAGATTTAGATAACTATGGCTACACCTTC. The chain is built from TRBV4-3 and TRBJ1-2, with D unclear. The CDR3 covers 14 residues. Looked up from germline, CDR1 is LGHNA and CDR2 is YSLEER. V dropped 0 bases and J dropped 1 base, with 6 bases sitting between them.

The CDR3 reads CASIPPWGTSDTRHTQYF. As DNA, the CDR3 is TGTGCCAGCATCCCCCCGTGGGGGACTAGTGATACTCGTCATACGCAGTATTTT. This chain connects TRBV11-2 to TRBJ2-3; 8 bases map to TRBD2. With V trimmed by 7 bases and J by 7 bases, 22 bases remained unmatched. Germline V lookup: CDR1 SGHAT, CDR2 FQNNGV. The CDR3 runs to 18 residues.

The CDR3 reads CASSLGDREYNEQFF. The CDR3 DNA reads TGTGCCAGCAGCTTGGGGGACAGAGAATACAATGAGCAGTTCTTC. This chain links TRBV5-6 with TRBJ2-1; 7 bases agree with TRBD1. Germline CDR1 SGHDT, CDR2 YYEEEE. The CDR3 totals 15 residues. The V gene end was trimmed by 0 bases and the J gene end by 4 bases; junction bases not matched to a gene: 4.